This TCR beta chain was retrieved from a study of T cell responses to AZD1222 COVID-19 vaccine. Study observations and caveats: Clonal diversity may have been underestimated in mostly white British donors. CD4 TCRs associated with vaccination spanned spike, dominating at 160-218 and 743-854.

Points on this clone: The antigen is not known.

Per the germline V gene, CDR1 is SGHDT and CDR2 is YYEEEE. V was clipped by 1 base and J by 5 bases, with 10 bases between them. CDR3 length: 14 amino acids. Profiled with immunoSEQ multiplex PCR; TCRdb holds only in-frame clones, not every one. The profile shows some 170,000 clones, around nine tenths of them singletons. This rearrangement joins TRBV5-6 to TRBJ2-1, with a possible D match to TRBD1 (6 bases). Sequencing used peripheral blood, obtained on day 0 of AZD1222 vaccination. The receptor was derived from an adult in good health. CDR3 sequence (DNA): TGTGCCAGCAGCTTGTACCAGGGGAACAATGAGCAGTTCTTC. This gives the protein CASSLYQGNNEQFF.